The 15 T cell receptor beta chains below come from one sample, sequenced in a study of PD-1 blockade in classical Hodgkin lymphoma. The protocol was immunoSEQ multiplex PCR, while the TCRdb copy is restricted to in-frame clones and leaves out a portion. Here the sample spans tens of thousands of clones, 55% to 70% being singletons. Time point here: cycle 4 day 1 (C4D1), after 5 to 7 weeks of nivolumab. Every patient was affected by relapse after autologous stem cell transplantation, while exposure to brentuximab vedotin was not uniform. The sample in question was peripheral blood mononuclear cells (PBMCs), obtained before the fourth cycle of nivolumab. Receptor source: a human donor with classical Hodgkin lymphoma.

By frequency in the sample, this clone is medium-sized (0.01 to 0.1%). The V gene is TRBV6-1, the J gene TRBJ2-2; 7 nucleotides line up with TRBD2. Looked up from germline, CDR1 is MNHNS and CDR2 is SASEGT. The CDR3 loop spans 16 amino acids. Trimming removed 0 bases from V and 3 bases from J; junction bases left unmatched: 4. CDR3 sequence reads: CASSEARGGYTGELFF. The CDR3 DNA follows: TGTGCCAGCAGTGAAGCGCGCGGGGGTTACACCGGGGAGCTGTTTTTT.

In its sample, this clone was seen a few times. The chain recombines TRBV6-6 with TRBJ1-5; D gene unclear. The V gene's germline CDR1 is MNHNY and CDR2 SVGAGI (reference sequence). The CDR3 sequence is 16 residues long. Trimming took 4 bases from V and 0 from J, leaving 13 bases between them. CDR3 nucleotides: TGTGCCAGCAGTTTTGGAGATTCGGATAGCAATCAGCCCCAGCATTTT. Translation gives CASSFGDSDSNQPQHF.

The chain recombines TRBV7-6 with TRBJ1-2, with 9 positions matching TRBD1. Germline loops: CDR1 SGHVS, CDR2 FNYEAQ. The ends lost 5 bases at V and 5 bases at J; junction bases unmatched: 6. This CDR3 region has 14 residues. The CDR3 DNA reads as TGTGCCAGCAGCCCCCGGACAGGGGTTTATGGCTACACCTTC. It translates to CASSPRTGVYGYTF.

The chain uses TRBV6-1 and TRBJ1-5; 7 bases agree with TRBD1. CDR1 is MNHNS, CDR2 SASEGT, per germline. The V gene end was trimmed by 6 bases and the J gene end by 0 bases; junction bases not matched to a gene: 5. The CDR3 spans 15 residues. The CDR3 here is CASRIGTDSNQPQHF. Written as DNA, the CDR3 is TGTGCCAGCAGGATCGGGACAGATAGCAATCAGCCCCAGCATTTT.

This clone appeared a few times. CDR3 coding DNA: TGTGCCAGCAGCTTAGCGGGACAGGGGTACGAGCAGTACTTC. Translating gives CASSLAGQGYEQYF. The rearrangement uses TRBV11-1 and TRBJ2-7; 10 nucleotides align to TRBD1. CDR1 SGHAT and CDR2 FQDESV come from the germline V gene (reference sequence). The CDR3 covers 14 residues. J lost 4 bases, V lost 0 bases, and 0 bases had no gene match.

The rearrangement links TRBV15 to TRBJ2-5, with 10 bases identical to TRBD1. The ends lost 9 bases at V and 3 bases at J; junction bases unmatched: 1. The CDR3 runs to 12 residues. From germline, CDR1 is LNHNV and CDR2 YYDKDF (reference sequence). CDR3 loop: CATGTGEETQYF. CDR3 bases: TGTGCCACTGGGACAGGGGAAGAGACCCAGTACTTC.

This clone was seen a single time. The genes are TRBV6-5 and TRBJ2-7; D call uncertain. There are 14 residues in the CDR3. Germline assignment: CDR1 MNHEY and CDR2 SVGAGI. The germline V and J ends were trimmed by 5 bases and 2 bases, with 13 bases remaining between them. DNA of the CDR3: TGTGCCAGCAGTAACAGCGCTGTCACCTACGAGCAGTACTTC. Protein product: CASSNSAVTYEQYF.

This clone was observed a handful of times. This rearrangement joins TRBV21-1 to TRBJ2-2. TRBV21-1 is a listed pseudogene. The CDR3 length is 13 residues. The CDR3: CASMKLGTGELFF. For the CDR3, the DNA is TGTGCCAGCATGAAATTAGGAACCGGGGAGCTGTTTTTT.

The chain recombines TRBV5-6 with TRBJ1-1; weak D call: TRBD1 (6 bases). CDR1 is SGHDT and CDR2 is YYEEEE in the germline V gene. There are 14 residues in the CDR3. V gave up 5 bases and J gave up 7 bases, with 18 bases separating them. The CDR3 region has the DNA TGTGCCAGCAGTTCTACTGGACAGATAAGTGAAGCTTTCTTT. Residues: CASSSTGQISEAFF. The variable domain in full, with the rest retrieved from reference TRBV5-6 and TRBJ1-1, is DAGVTQSPTHLIKTRGQQVTLRCSPKSGHDTVSWYQQALGQGPQFIFQYYEEEERQRGNFPDRFSGHQFPNYSSELNVNALLLGDSALYLCASSSTGQISEAFFGQGTRLTVV.

This clone was seen only a few times. V and J are TRBV11-2 and TRBJ1-5; no definite D call. Deletions cut 5 bases from V and 0 bases from J, with 11 bases between. The CDR3 consists of 15 residues. Germline V gene lookup returns CDR1 SGHAT and CDR2 FQNNGV. The CDR3 DNA is TGTGCCAGCAGCCGATTCGGTGGTAGCAATCAGCCCCAGCATTTT. It yields the protein CASSRFGGSNQPQHF.

The chain is built from TRBV7-8 and TRBJ1-5, with unresolved D. Trimming stripped 4 bases from V and 4 bases from J, with 11 bases between. Germline lookup yields CDR1 SGHVS and CDR2 FQNEAQ. This CDR3 region has 14 residues. The CDR3 is CASSSVGRNQPQHF. The CDR3 DNA reads as TGTGCCAGCAGCTCCGTAGGGAGGAATCAGCCCCAGCATTTT.

This clone showed up just once. The J gene is TRBJ2-1, the V gene TRBV7-9, with D perhaps matching TRBD1 (6 bases). V lost 5 bases to trimming and J lost 7 bases, with 12 bases between them. Germline values: CDR1 SEHNR, CDR2 FQNEAQ (reference sequence). CDR3 length: 13 residues. CDR3 bases: TGTGCCAGCAGCCCCCAGGACAGAAATGAGCAGTTCTTC. Its translation: CASSPQDRNEQFF. The full variable domain, completed using reference TRBV7-9 and TRBJ2-1, is DTGVSQNPRHKITKRGQNVTFRCDPISEHNRLYWYRQTLGQGPEFLTYFQNEAQLEKSRLLSDRFSAERPKGSFSTLEIQRTEQGDSAMYLCASSPQDRNEQFFGPGTRLTVL.

In its sample, this clone is medium-sized. In nucleotides, the CDR3 is TGTGCCAGCAGCCAAGAAGGGACAGGTGGACTCTATGGCTACACCTTC. Encoded protein: CASSQEGTGGLYGYTF. The V gene is TRBV14, the J gene TRBJ1-2, with TRBD1 matching over 8 bases. Germline assignment: CDR1 SGHDN and CDR2 FVKESK. V trimming: 0 bases; J trimming: 4 bases; junction bases outside the gene matches: 7. The CDR3 contains 16 residues.

V and J are TRBV6-5 and TRBJ2-3; D gene uncertain. The length of the CDR3 is 15 residues. With 6 bases removed from V and 9 bases from J, the gap between germline ends came to 22 bases. Germline V gene sequence: CDR1 MNHEY, CDR2 SVGAGI. The chain's CDR3 is CASRPPNSQPGTQYF. The CDR3 DNA reads as TGTGCCAGCAGGCCTCCTAACTCACAGCCCGGGACGCAGTATTTT.

The chain employs TRBV7-8 and TRBJ1-1; 7 bases are a match to TRBD1. J lost 8 bases, V lost 5 bases, and 14 bases had no gene match. The CDR3 covers 15 residues. The germline gives CDR1 SGHVS, CDR2 FQNEAQ. CDR3 bases: TGTGCCAGCAGCCGTATGTCGGGACAGCAAACCGAAGCTTTCTTT. Its translation is CASSRMSGQQTEAFF.